A single sample is the source of the 13 T cell receptor beta chains below, sequenced in a study of T cells after yellow fever vaccination. TCRdb reprocessed the 5' RACE reads via MiXCR and lists one record per CDR3 protein. The sample comprises 160,000 or so distinct CDR3 sequences, about 7% of which are singletons, and roughly 2.5% rests with the top ten. This sample comprised CD4+ T cells sorted from PBMCs, obtained 4 to 5 days after the first yellow fever vaccination. The origin of the receptors is a man aged 18 to 29 who received the YFV17D yellow fever vaccine.

This clonotype was counted a few times. The chain employs TRBV7-9 and TRBJ1-1, with TRBD1 as a possible D gene (5 bases). Trimming pared 7 bases from V and 1 base from J, leaving 16 bases between. Germline assignment: CDR1 SEHNR and CDR2 FQNEAQ (reference sequence). This CDR3 is 15 amino acids long. CDR3 region: CASTQEITGNTEAFF. The CDR3 coding sequence is TGTGCCAGCACCCAAGAAATTACAGGGAACACTGAAGCTTTCTTT.

At least ten counts were recorded for this clonotype. The CDR3 DNA sequence: TGTGCCAGCAGCCGACAGGGGGATCAGCCCCAGCATTTT. It is translated as CASSRQGDQPQHF. The gene calls are TRBV6-1 and TRBJ1-5, with 9 bases that match TRBD1. The V and J ends lost 6 bases and 5 bases, in that order; junction bases with no gene match: 2. Germline assignment: CDR1 MNHNS and CDR2 SASEGT. The CDR3 loop spans 13 amino acids.

The V gene is TRBV29-1, the J gene TRBJ2-5; TRBD1 aligns across 8 bases. The CDR3 runs 13 residues. From germline, CDR1 is SQVTM and CDR2 ANQGSEA. Losses at the gene ends were 7 bases for V and 5 bases for J; bases not matched to a gene: 9. The CDR3 DNA is TGCAGCGCCGACTACCGGGACAGGGAGACCCAGTACTTC. Its translation: CSADYRDRETQYF.

This clonotype was seen many times. The V call is TRBV18, the J call TRBJ2-3; D is uncertain. Between the trimmed V and J ends, which lost 0 bases and 5 bases, there was a span of 3 bases. The CDR3 is 12 residues long. Germline V gives CDR1 KGHSH, CDR2 LQKENI. The CDR3 loop reads CASSPPVDTQYF. The CDR3 region has the DNA TGTGCCAGCTCACCACCGGTAGATACGCAGTATTTT.

This clonotype was recorded at least ten times. This chain links TRBV9 with TRBJ1-5; D gene unclear. Germline-derived CDR1 and CDR2 are SGDLS and YYNGEE. Trimming took 7 bases from V and 7 from J, leaving 15 bases between them. The CDR3 spans 13 residues. CDR3 nucleotide sequence: TGTGCCAGCTCCCCAGGAGCGGGACAGCCCCAGCATTTT. Its protein is CASSPGAGQPQHF.

The chain combines TRBV12-3 or TRBV12-4 with TRBJ1-4; the match to TRBD1 covers 11 bases. This CDR3 has 14 residues. After removal of 7 bases from V and 6 bases from J, the junction contained 4 bases not matched to a gene. The CDR3 region has the DNA TGTGCCAGCACCGAGGGACAGGGGGATGAAAAACTGTTTTTT. It is translated as CASTEGQGDEKLFF.

This clonotype showed up many times. The rearrangement uses TRBV7-2 and TRBJ1-1; tentative D call: TRBD1 (5 bases). Trimming removed 3 bases at V and 0 bases at J, with 11 bases between. This CDR3 spans 15 amino acids. In germline, CDR1 is SGHTA, CDR2 FQGNSA. The CDR3 coding sequence is TGTGCCAGCAGCTTCCAGGGCAGCATGAACACTGAAGCTTTCTTT. This codes for CASSFQGSMNTEAFF.

This clonotype was seen at least ten times. The chain joins TRBV5-1 to TRBJ2-3, with D possibly being TRBD2 (6 bases). V shed 0 bases and J shed 6 bases, with 14 bases lying between them. This CDR3 contains 15 residues. Germline CDR1 and CDR2: SGHRS and YFSETQ. The CDR3 here is CASSLGLTEGDTQYF. CDR3 DNA sequence: TGCGCCAGCAGCTTGGGGCTAACGGAGGGGGATACGCAGTATTTT.

This clonotype was recorded a few times. This chain joins TRBV5-4 and TRBJ2-1, with D hard to call. CDR1 and CDR2 (germline): SGHNT, YYREEE (reference sequence). V was trimmed by 1 base and J by 10 bases, leaving 9 bases between them. CDR3 length: 12 residues. The CDR3 DNA sequence: TGTGCCAGCAGCTTGTTGACGGACGAGCAGTTCTTC. Amino acids: CASSLLTDEQFF.

This clonotype was detected many times. V is TRBV7-2 and J is TRBJ1-4; possible D gene TRBD1, 5 bases. V lost 3 bases and J 8 bases, leaving 10 bases between the germline ends. This CDR3 is built from 13 residues. Per the germline V gene, CDR1 is SGHTA and CDR2 is FQGNSA. This CDR3 reads CASSFGRDEKLFF. CDR3 DNA sequence: TGTGCCAGCAGCTTCGGCAGGGACGAAAAACTGTTTTTT.

The V and J genes are TRBV10-2 and TRBJ2-5; tentative D call: TRBD1 (6 bases). V lost 8 bases and J 3 bases, leaving 10 bases between the germline ends. The CDR3 covers 12 residues. Germline assignment: CDR1 WSHSY and CDR2 SAAADI. The CDR3 loop is CASGTTKETQYF. The CDR3 bases are TGCGCCAGCGGGACAACCAAAGAGACCCAGTACTTC.

J is TRBJ2-7 and V is TRBV7-2; 8 nucleotides agree with TRBD2. V shed 3 bases and J 6 bases; nucleotides not matched to a gene: 4. This CDR3 has 13 residues. In germline, CDR1 is SGHTA, CDR2 FQGNSA. The CDR3 sequence is CASSFAGGGEQYV. The CDR3 DNA follows: TGTGCCAGCAGCTTCGCGGGGGGCGGCGAGCAGTACGTC.

This clonotype has more than one count but fewer than ten. The V and J genes are TRBV7-3 and TRBJ2-1, with 11 bases fitting TRBD2. Germline CDR1 reads SGHTA; CDR2 reads FQGTGA. Trimming removed 5 bases from V and 8 bases from J; junction bases left unmatched: 14. The CDR3 consists of 17 residues. The CDR3 spells CASSHPPTSGVVDEQFF. Written as DNA, the CDR3 is TGTGCCAGCAGCCACCCCCCGACTAGCGGGGTGGTCGATGAGCAGTTCTTC. Filled out from reference TRBV7-3 and TRBJ2-1, the complete variable domain reads GAGVSQTPSNKVTEKGKYVELRCDPISGHTALYWYRQSLGQGPEFLIYFQGTGAADDSGLPNDRFFAVRPEGSVSTLKIQRTERGDSAVYLCASSHPPTSGVVDEQFFGPGTRLTVL.